What follows are 27 T cell receptor beta chains derived from one specimen sequenced in a study of shared clonotypes between healthy human individuals. CD45RO negativity and positive selection for CCR7 defined naive CD8 cells, a population that excluded terminally differentiated effector memory CD45RA+ cells. Assay: immunoSEQ multiplex PCR; the TCRdb copy retains only in-frame clones and omits some. The sample has around 640,000 clones; roughly 96% are singletons. Material: naive CD8+ T cells sorted from blood. Receptors were obtained from a woman in her 30s in good health.

V is TRBV19 and J is TRBJ1-5; D uncertain. Germline V lookup: CDR1 LNHDA, CDR2 SQIVND (reference sequence). V dropped 0 bases and J dropped 3 bases, with 12 bases sitting between them. The CDR3 runs to 16 residues. The CDR3 loop is CASSIENRQVNQPQHF. The CDR3 DNA sequence: TGTGCCAGTAGTATAGAAAACCGGCAGGTCAATCAGCCCCAGCATTTT. Drawing the rest from reference TRBV19 and TRBJ1-5, the complete variable domain is DGGITQSPKYLFRKEGQNVTLSCEQNLNHDAMYWYRQDPGQGLRLIYYSQIVNDFQKGDIAEGYSVSREKKESFPLTVTSAQKNPTAFYLCASSIENRQVNQPQHFGDGTRLSIL.

This sequence joins TRBV7-9 and TRBJ2-5, with D possibly being TRBD1 or TRBD2 (5 bases each). The end of the DNA is better explained by TRBJ2-7, so the J call may be wrong. CDR3 size: 15 residues. From germline, CDR1 is SEHNR and CDR2 FQNEAQ (reference sequence). The CDR3 spells CASSASGTKSYEQYF. The CDR3 DNA is TGTGCCAGCAGCGCATCCGGGACCAAGTCCTACGAGCAGTACTTC.

CDR3 protein: CASSSSGTSGSMRTRETQYF. DNA of the CDR3: TGTGCCAGCAGCTCAAGCGGGACTAGCGGGAGTATGAGGACTCGGGAGACCCAGTACTTC. The chain is built from TRBV7-6 and TRBJ2-5, with 14 positions matching TRBD2. The CDR3 covers 20 residues. V lost 4 bases to trimming and J lost 5 bases; unmatched junction nucleotides: 18. Per the germline V gene, CDR1 is SGHVS and CDR2 is FNYEAQ.

The CDR3 DNA reads as TGTGCCAGCAGTGAATGGGGAGAGACCCAGCATTTT. Amino acid sequence: CASSEWGETQHF. V usage is TRBV6-4 and J usage is TRBJ1-5; no clear D. With 3 bases removed from V and 11 bases from J, the gap between germline ends came to 11 bases. This CDR3 contains 12 residues. Germline V gene lookup returns CDR1 MRHNA and CDR2 SNTAGT.

A single count supports this clone. The chain joins TRBV7-8 to TRBJ2-7; 7 bases align to TRBD1. The CDR3 sequence is 14 residues long. The V gene end was trimmed by 1 base and the J gene end by 4 bases; junction bases not matched to a gene: 4. Germline CDR1 SGHVS, CDR2 FQNEAQ. The CDR3: CASSLGGGLYEQYF. CDR3 DNA: TGTGCCAGCAGCTTAGGAGGGGGCTTGTACGAGCAGTACTTC.

The chain uses TRBV19 and TRBJ2-7; TRBD1 aligns across 9 bases. The CDR3 runs to 17 residues. The trim removed 5 bases at V and 5 bases at J, leaving 16 bases unmatched. Germline values: CDR1 LNHDA, CDR2 SQIVND (reference sequence). CDR3 residues: CASSPKNSGTGFHEQYF. DNA of the CDR3: TGTGCCAGTAGTCCCAAGAATTCCGGGACAGGGTTCCACGAGCAGTACTTC. Drawing the rest from reference TRBV19 and TRBJ2-7, the complete variable domain is DGGITQSPKYLFRKEGQNVTLSCEQNLNHDAMYWYRQDPGQGLRLIYYSQIVNDFQKGDIAEGYSVSREKKESFPLTVTSAQKNPTAFYLCASSPKNSGTGFHEQYFGPGTRLTVT.

The chain joins TRBV28 to TRBJ2-1; D not resolved. This CDR3 has 15 residues. Germline V gene data show CDR1 as MDHEN and CDR2 as SYDVKM. The V and J ends lost 1 base and 5 bases respectively, with 12 bases between them. The CDR3 spells CASSLSFGSNNEQFF. The CDR3 DNA reads TGTGCCAGCAGTTTATCCTTTGGGTCGAACAATGAGCAGTTCTTC.

V usage is TRBV5-6 and J usage is TRBJ2-1, with 8 nucleotides matching TRBD1. Germline V gives CDR1 SGHDT, CDR2 YYEEEE. The V segment lost 4 bases and the J segment 9 bases; nucleotides outside the gene matches: 12. CDR3 length: 15 residues. CDR3 coding DNA: TGTGCCAGCAGCCCCGGACAGGGTTTTGATCTTGAGCAGTTCTTC. This gives the protein CASSPGQGFDLEQFF.

V is TRBV19 and J is TRBJ1-3, with 10 bases lining up with TRBD1. The V and J ends lost 6 bases and 6 bases, in that order; junction bases with no gene match: 2. Germline CDR1 reads LNHDA; CDR2 reads SQIVND (reference sequence). The CDR3 runs to 13 residues. Written as DNA, the CDR3 is TGTGCCAGTAGGACAGGGGGCGAAAACACCATATATTTT. This sequence encodes CASRTGGENTIYF.

The chain uses TRBV6-1 and TRBJ2-5; 10 bases map to TRBD2. CDR1 and CDR2 (germline): MNHNS, SASEGT. The CDR3 extends over 16 amino acids. V was clipped by 3 bases and J by 4 bases; unmatched bases: 8. CDR3 residues: CASSDHQSGRAETQYF. In nucleotides, the CDR3 is TGTGCCAGCAGTGACCACCAAAGCGGGAGGGCAGAGACCCAGTACTTC.

The rearrangement uses TRBV6-6 and TRBJ1-1, with 8 bases aligning to TRBD1. V shed 2 bases, J shed 1 base, and the junction held 3 bases outside the gene matches. Per the germline V gene, CDR1 is MNHNY and CDR2 is SVGAGI (reference sequence). The CDR3 is made up of 15 amino acids. This CDR3 reads CASSYGQGPNTEAFF. The CDR3 DNA reads TGTGCCAGCAGTTACGGACAGGGTCCGAACACTGAAGCTTTCTTT.

This chain connects TRBV11-1 to TRBJ2-7; no clear D. Germline-derived CDR1 and CDR2 are SGHAT and FQDESV (reference sequence). Deletions cut 5 bases from V and 3 bases from J, with 8 bases between. This CDR3 is 12 amino acids long. CDR3 region: CASSPSGYEQYF. CDR3 nucleotide sequence: TGTGCCAGCAGCCCCTCGGGCTACGAGCAGTACTTC. Full variable domain (rest looked up from reference TRBV11-1 and TRBJ2-7): EAEVAQSPRYKITEKSQAVAFWCDPISGHATLYWYRQILGQGPELLVQFQDESVVDDSQLPKDRFSAERLKGVDSTLKIQPAELGDSAMYLCASSPSGYEQYFGPGTRLTVT.

Here the CDR3 DNA reads TGCGCCAGCAGTACAGGGGGTGAAGCTTTCTTT. Its translation is CASSTGGEAFF. The chain is built from TRBV10-2 and TRBJ1-1; 8 bases align to TRBD1. J gave up 7 bases and V 5 bases, and 0 bases lay outside the gene matches. The CDR3 is 11 amino acids. From germline, CDR1 is WSHSY and CDR2 SAAADI.

This chain joins TRBV19 and TRBJ1-5; perhaps TRBD1 as D (5 bases). V lost 4 bases to trimming and J lost 3 bases, with 16 bases between them. The CDR3 covers 16 residues. Germline CDR1 and CDR2: LNHDA and SQIVND (reference sequence). In nucleotides, the CDR3 is TGTGCCAGTAGTAACGGGGGTTTAGGGGCCAATCAGCCCCAGCATTTT. It codes for CASSNGGLGANQPQHF. Full variable domain (outside the CDR3, taken from reference TRBV19 and TRBJ1-5): DGGITQSPKYLFRKEGQNVTLSCEQNLNHDAMYWYRQDPGQGLRLIYYSQIVNDFQKGDIAEGYSVSREKKESFPLTVTSAQKNPTAFYLCASSNGGLGANQPQHFGDGTRLSIL.

The chain carries TRBV7-9 and TRBJ1-2, with a possible D match to TRBD1 (5 bases). V lost 6 bases and J lost 8, with 22 bases in between. The CDR3 sequence is 15 residues long. In germline, CDR1 is SEHNR, CDR2 FQNEAQ (reference sequence). The CDR3 loop is CASSTHRTAGGGYTF. The CDR3 DNA follows: TGTGCCAGCAGTACACACAGGACGGCGGGAGGAGGCTACACCTTC.

The chain is built from TRBV12-5 and TRBJ1-1; D unresolved. Between the trimmed V and J ends, which lost 1 base and 3 bases, there was a span of 12 bases. The CDR3 loop spans 15 amino acids. Germline V lookup: CDR1 LGHNT, CDR2 FRNRAP. CDR3 amino acids: CASGLDTSSDTEAFF. CDR3 nucleotide sequence: TGTGCTAGTGGTTTGGACACCTCCTCAGACACTGAAGCTTTCTTT.

This clone has a single count. This sequence joins TRBV9 and TRBJ2-2, with D tentatively TRBD1 (5 bases). Between the trimmed V and J ends, which lost 0 bases and 4 bases, there was a span of 13 bases. The CDR3 sequence is 16 residues long. Germline CDR1 is SGDLS and CDR2 is YYNGEE. The chain's CDR3 is CASSVGAGMTTGELFF. CDR3 in DNA: TGTGCCAGCAGCGTAGGTGCAGGGATGACCACCGGGGAGCTGTTTTTT.

This chain joins TRBV19 and TRBJ2-2; perhaps TRBD1 as D (5 bases). Germline loops: CDR1 LNHDA, CDR2 SQIVND (reference sequence). The V end lost 3 bases, the J end lost 0 bases, and 8 bases lay between the germline ends. CDR3 length: 15 residues. For the CDR3, the DNA is TGTGCCAGTAGTATCCAGGGTCCGAACACCGGGGAGCTGTTTTTT. It specifies CASSIQGPNTGELFF. Filled out from reference TRBV19 and TRBJ2-2, the complete variable domain reads DGGITQSPKYLFRKEGQNVTLSCEQNLNHDAMYWYRQDPGQGLRLIYYSQIVNDFQKGDIAEGYSVSREKKESFPLTVTSAQKNPTAFYLCASSIQGPNTGELFFGEGSRLTVL.

The rearrangement joins TRBV6-5 to TRBJ2-1, with 7 positions matching TRBD2. The CDR3 runs to 15 residues. Germline V gives CDR1 MNHEY, CDR2 SVGAGI. The J segment lost 2 bases and the V segment lost 8 bases, leaving 9 bases of the junction unmatched. The CDR3 protein is CASDDYSGPYNEQFF. The CDR3 nucleotides read TGTGCCAGCGACGACTATAGCGGGCCCTACAATGAGCAGTTCTTC.

The V gene is TRBV5-6, the J gene TRBJ1-4, with a tentative D call TRBD1 (5 bases). Trimming took 4 bases from V and 6 from J, leaving 16 bases between them. There are 15 residues in the CDR3. Germline V gives CDR1 SGHDT, CDR2 YYEEEE. CDR3 DNA: TGTGCCAGCAGCCAAGGGGTGTCGGGGTATGAAAAACTGTTTTTT. It yields the protein CASSQGVSGYEKLFF.

In DNA form, the CDR3 reads TGTGCCAGCAGCCCGGTCAGGGTCGAGGGCTATGGCTACACCTTC. Its translation is CASSPVRVEGYGYTF. J is TRBJ1-2 and V is TRBV27, with D perhaps matching TRBD1 (5 bases). Deletions cut 6 bases from V and 4 bases from J, with 18 bases between. The V gene's germline CDR1 is MNHEY and CDR2 SMNVEV (reference sequence). CDR3 size: 15 residues.

The V and J genes are TRBV6-1 and TRBJ2-7, with D perhaps matching TRBD1 or TRBD2 (5 bases each). The CDR3 runs to 17 residues. Looked up from germline, CDR1 is MNHNS and CDR2 is SASEGT. Trimming shortened V by 4 bases and J by 0 bases, and 19 bases separated the two germline ends. The CDR3 is CASSVERGDLRSYEQYF. The CDR3 DNA reads as TGTGCCAGCAGTGTCGAACGAGGGGACCTCCGCTCCTACGAGCAGTACTTC.

As concerns this clone: The sample carries other DNA sequences with the same CDR3. The rearrangement links TRBV27 to TRBJ2-3; 14 bases match TRBD2. Germline V CDR1 and CDR2: MNHEY, SMNVEV (reference sequence). Germline trimming cut 6 bases from V and 5 bases from J; bases unmatched to any gene: 4. The CDR3 runs 15 residues. CDR3 region: CASSQGTSGRDTQYF. CDR3 DNA: TGTGCCAGCAGCCAAGGGACTAGCGGGAGAGATACGCAGTATTTT.

This clone has only one observation. The chain recombines TRBV7-8 with TRBJ2-7, with 10 bases lining up with TRBD1. V lost 1 base and J lost 5; bases outside the gene matches: 5. The CDR3 has 15 residues. Germline CDR1 SGHVS, CDR2 FQNEAQ. The CDR3 protein is CASSLEGQGSHEQYF. The CDR3 nucleotides are TGTGCCAGCAGCTTAGAGGGACAGGGGTCCCACGAGCAGTACTTC.

The V and J genes are TRBV6-5 and TRBJ1-1; D call uncertain. CDR1 is MNHEY and CDR2 is SVGAGI in the germline V gene. The V end lost 4 bases, the J end lost 4 bases, and 10 bases lay between the germline ends. The CDR3 spans 13 residues. The CDR3 coding sequence is TGTGCCAGCAGTTTCTACGGAACCACTGAAGCTTTCTTT. It encodes CASSFYGTTEAFF.

V and J are TRBV25-1 and TRBJ1-1; 9 bases line up with TRBD1. J lost 11 bases, V lost 11 bases, and 9 bases had no gene match. The CDR3 is 11 residues long. CDR1 is MGHDK and CDR2 is SYGVNS in the germline V gene. DNA for the CDR3: TGTGCCTCCGGGACAGGGCTTTTGGCTTTCTTT. It specifies CASGTGLLAFF.

The chain carries TRBV28 and TRBJ2-7; D possibly uses TRBD1 or TRBD2 (5 bases each). Looked up from germline, CDR1 is MDHEN and CDR2 is SYDVKM. The V gene lost 8 bases and the J gene lost 5 bases, with 16 bases spanning the gap. This CDR3 spans 13 amino acids. The CDR3 DNA reads as TGTGCCAGCTCGATGAGGGGCTGGCACGAGCAGTACTTC. Its protein is CASSMRGWHEQYF. Together with reference TRBV28 and TRBJ2-7, the CDR3 gives the full variable domain: DVKVTQSSRYLVKRTGEKVFLECVQDMDHENMFWYRQDPGLGLRLIYFSYDVKMKEKGDIPEGYSVSREKKERFSLILESASTNQTSMYLCASSMRGWHEQYFGPGTRLTVT.